Following are 31 T cell receptor beta chains from one sample sequenced in a study of shared clonotypes between healthy human individuals. Measured with immunoSEQ multiplex PCR; TCRdb has only the in-frame clones, and not every one. The sample carries about 960,000 clones, around 80% recorded once. The sequencing input was memory CD4+ T cells sorted from blood. Noted subset: CD45RA-negative fraction. The source of these receptors is a man between 18 and 29 years old in good health.

Of note for this clone: The identical CDR3 is also encoded by other nucleotide sequences in the sample. V gene TRBV30 combines with J gene TRBJ2-3; no clear D gene. From germline, CDR1 is GTSNPN and CDR2 SVGIG (reference sequence). V gave up 1 base and J gave up 4 bases, with 3 bases separating them. There are 11 residues in the CDR3. The CDR3 region is CAWSGADTQYF. CDR3 nucleotides: TGTGCCTGGAGTGGTGCAGATACGCAGTATTTT.

The J gene is TRBJ2-2, the V gene TRBV7-3; no definite D call. Trimming removed 2 bases at V and 0 bases at J, with 7 bases between. Germline CDR1 and CDR2: SGHTA and FQGTGA. The CDR3 extends over 15 amino acids. CDR3 protein: CASSLGRSNTGELFF. The CDR3 nucleotides read TGTGCCAGCAGCTTAGGACGGTCGAACACCGGGGAGCTGTTTTTT.

V is TRBV4-1 and J is TRBJ1-1; no definite D call. Germline CDR1 and CDR2: MGHRA and YSYEKL. The V end was cut by 1 base, the J end by 3 bases, with 9 bases between. This CDR3 is 14 amino acids long. CDR3 in DNA: TGCGCCAGCAGCCAAGGGGCCTCGGACACTGAAGCTTTCTTT. Its translation is CASSQGASDTEAFF.

J is TRBJ2-3 and V is TRBV7-8, with 7 nucleotides matching TRBD2. The V gene's germline CDR1 is SGHVS and CDR2 FQNEAQ. This CDR3 spans 16 amino acids. V dropped 4 bases and J dropped 1; count of bases not matched to a gene: 8. CDR3 in DNA: TGTGCCAGCAGCTCCTCGGGGAGGGTTCGCACAGATACGCAGTATTTT. Protein product: CASSSSGRVRTDTQYF.

This clone has just one count. V and J are TRBV7-2 and TRBJ1-2; no firm D call. The V gene lost 0 bases and the J gene lost 8 bases, with 10 bases spanning the gap. Germline CDR1 is SGHTA and CDR2 is FQGNSA. The CDR3 loop spans 13 amino acids. CDR3 sequence reads: CASSLARGLGYTF. The CDR3, as DNA: TGTGCCAGCAGCTTAGCACGGGGATTGGGCTACACCTTC.

The chain uses TRBV7-9 and TRBJ2-1, with 15 bases fitting TRBD2. After removal of 3 bases from V and 6 bases from J, the junction contained 12 bases not matched to a gene. Germline V gene data show CDR1 as SEHNR and CDR2 as FQNEAQ (reference sequence). This CDR3 contains 19 residues. The CDR3 coding sequence is TGTGCCAGCAGCTTCGGACTAGCGGGAGGGCCTGTGCGGGCCAATGAGCAGTTCTTC. Protein: CASSFGLAGGPVRANEQFF.

CDR3 residues: CASSRVGLGNQPQHF. The CDR3 nucleotides read TGTGCCAGCAGCCGGGTGGGGTTAGGCAATCAGCCCCAGCATTTT. The gene calls are TRBV5-6 and TRBJ1-5; D uncertain. The CDR3 totals 15 residues. Germline V gene lookup returns CDR1 SGHDT and CDR2 YYEEEE. The V end was cut by 4 bases, the J end by 2 bases, with 13 bases between.

This clone was observed many times. The chain employs TRBV28 and TRBJ2-3; 7 nucleotides align to TRBD2. CDR3 length: 12 amino acids. V was clipped by 10 bases and J by 1 base; unmatched bases: 2. Germline V lookup: CDR1 MDHEN, CDR2 SYDVKM. The CDR3 spells CAIRGGTDTQYF. The CDR3 coding sequence is TGTGCCATCCGGGGGGGCACAGATACGCAGTATTTT. Supplemented by reference TRBV28 and TRBJ2-3, the full variable domain reads DVKVTQSSRYLVKRTGEKVFLECVQDMDHENMFWYRQDPGLGLRLIYFSYDVKMKEKGDIPEGYSVSREKKERFSLILESASTNQTSMYLCAIRGGTDTQYFGPGTRLTVL.

The chain combines TRBV5-1 with TRBJ1-1; D is uncertain. The germline V and J ends were trimmed by 0 bases and 7 bases, with 10 bases remaining between them. Germline values: CDR1 SGHRS, CDR2 YFSETQ. The CDR3 totals 13 residues. CDR3 nucleotides: TGCGCCAGCAGCTTGGACACGGCGGTTGAAGCTTTCTTT. This codes for CASSLDTAVEAFF.

Comments on this clone: At the DNA level, this CDR3 is encoded by other sequences in the same sample as well. This chain links TRBV7-2 with TRBJ1-1; no definite D call. Trimming took off 6 bases at V and 1 base at J, with 9 bases between the two ends. CDR3 length equals 13 residues. Germline CDR1 and CDR2: SGHTA and FQGNSA. The CDR3 spells CASSLQRNTEAFF. CDR3 sequence (DNA): TGTGCCAGCAGTTTACAGAGGAACACTGAAGCTTTCTTT.

This clone was seen a single time. This chain connects TRBV7-8 to TRBJ1-1, with TRBD1 as a possible D gene (5 bases). The CDR3 extends over 15 amino acids. Between the trimmed V and J ends, which lost 2 bases and 4 bases, there was a span of 14 bases. The germline V gene has CDR1 SGHVS and CDR2 FQNEAQ. The CDR3 spells CASSLRAGWGTEAFF. DNA of the CDR3: TGTGCCAGCAGCTTAAGGGCAGGGTGGGGCACTGAAGCTTTCTTT.

This clone was detected once. The V gene is TRBV6-6, the J gene TRBJ1-5; D is perhaps TRBD1 (5 bases). This CDR3 is 15 amino acids long. Germline-derived CDR1 and CDR2 are MNHNY and SVGAGI (reference sequence). V was pared by 7 bases and J by 1 base, with 14 bases between. The CDR3 coding sequence is TGTGCCAGCATCGGAGGACAAAAAAGCAATCAGCCCCAGCATTTT. Translated: CASIGGQKSNQPQHF.

This clone was found once. The chain couples TRBV9 to TRBJ2-1, with 9 bases identical to TRBD2. With 4 bases clipped from V and 1 base from J, the junction kept 9 bases outside the gene matches. CDR1 and CDR2 from the germline V gene are SGDLS and YYNGEE. The CDR3 covers 17 residues. The CDR3 DNA reads as TGTGCCAGCAGCCCGACAATTCTAGCGGGATCCTACAATGAGCAGTTCTTC. This codes for CASSPTILAGSYNEQFF.

V and J are TRBV30 and TRBJ1-6, with TRBD1 matching 11 bases. CDR1 and CDR2 (germline): GTSNPN, SVGIG (reference sequence). This CDR3 region has 15 residues. The trim removed 2 bases at V and 5 bases at J, leaving 2 bases unmatched. The CDR3: CAWSTGQGDNSPLHF. The CDR3 nucleotides read TGTGCCTGGAGTACGGGACAGGGGGATAATTCACCCCTCCACTTT.

V gene TRBV30 combines with J gene TRBJ1-6; TRBD1 matches at 9 bases. This CDR3 region has 14 residues. The germline CDR1 and CDR2 sequences are GTSNPN and SVGIG (reference sequence). Trimming took 1 base from V and 9 from J; bases not matched to a gene: 4. The CDR3 here is CAWSATGGRSPLHF. Written as DNA, the CDR3 is TGTGCCTGGAGTGCTACAGGGGGCCGTTCACCCCTCCACTTT.

This chain links TRBV30 with TRBJ1-2; D is unresolved. CDR1 is GTSNPN and CDR2 is SVGIG in the germline V gene (reference sequence). V was shortened by 0 bases and J by 3 bases, with 5 bases between the two germline ends. The CDR3 consists of 12 residues. The chain's CDR3 is CAWSVQDYGYTF. The CDR3 DNA reads as TGTGCCTGGAGTGTCCAGGACTATGGCTACACCTTC.

On this clone itself: Other nucleotide sequences in the sample specify the same CDR3. The chain's CDR3 is CASSPGDQETQYF. The CDR3 DNA reads TGCGCCAGCAGCCCCGGGGACCAAGAGACCCAGTACTTC. The chain combines TRBV5-1 with TRBJ2-5; D might be TRBD2 (5 bases). Trimming pared 4 bases from V and 0 bases from J, leaving 7 bases between. The CDR3 has 13 residues. Germline-derived CDR1 and CDR2 are SGHRS and YFSETQ. Drawing the rest from reference TRBV5-1 and TRBJ2-5, the complete variable domain is KAGVTQTPRYLIKTRGQQVTLSCSPISGHRSVSWYQQTPGQGLQFLFEYFSETQRNKGNFPGRFSGRQFSNSRSEMNVSTLELGDSALYLCASSPGDQETQYFGPGTRLLVL.

This clone has just a few counts. The sample contains more than one DNA sequence encoding this CDR3. The V gene is TRBV11-2, the J gene TRBJ1-5, with D unresolved. Per the germline V gene, CDR1 is SGHAT and CDR2 is FQNNGV. The CDR3 contains 13 residues. Trimming stripped 5 bases from V and 5 bases from J, with 10 bases between. CDR3 in DNA: TGTGCCAGCAGCCCGGGCTTAGATCAGCCCCAGCATTTT. Translation: CASSPGLDQPQHF.

The chain employs TRBV10-3 and TRBJ2-5; D is unclear. The length of the CDR3 is 16 residues. V was pared by 2 bases and J by 4 bases, with 17 bases between. Germline-derived CDR1 and CDR2 are ENHRY and SYGVKD. The CDR3 region has the DNA TGTGCCATCAGTGAGAATGGAAAGATCTACGGAGAGACCCAGTACTTC. Its protein product is CAISENGKIYGETQYF.

The chain has TRBV11-2 and TRBJ1-3; D is unresolved. Germline-derived CDR1 and CDR2 are SGHAT and FQNNGV. Trimming removed 5 bases from V and 1 base from J, with 15 bases in between. This CDR3 has 16 residues. CDR3 loop: CASSPPSVVSGNTIYF. In DNA, the CDR3 is TGTGCCAGCAGCCCCCCGTCGGTGGTGTCTGGAAACACCATATATTTT.

The genes are TRBV2 and TRBJ2-1, with 12 bases fitting TRBD2. Germline V lookup: CDR1 SNHLY, CDR2 FYNNEI. This CDR3 is built from 16 residues. V shed 5 bases, J shed 7 bases, and the junction held 9 bases outside the gene matches. CDR3 sequence reads: CASSSPTSGSINEQFF. The CDR3 DNA is TGTGCCAGCAGTTCCCCGACTAGCGGGAGTATTAATGAGCAGTTCTTC.

The chain carries TRBV6-5 and TRBJ1-2, with D unresolved. Germline V gene data show CDR1 as MNHEY and CDR2 as SVGAGI. V dropped 0 bases and J dropped 8 bases, with 10 bases sitting between them. This CDR3 has 13 amino acids. CDR3 protein: CASSYSAGWGYTF. In nucleotides, the CDR3 is TGTGCCAGCAGTTACTCGGCAGGATGGGGCTACACCTTC.

This clone has ten or more counts. The rearrangement joins TRBV2 to TRBJ2-5; 8 bases line up with TRBD1. Germline lookup yields CDR1 SNHLY and CDR2 FYNNEI. This CDR3 region has 15 residues. The J segment lost 4 bases and the V segment lost 4 bases, leaving 8 bases of the junction unmatched. CDR3 DNA sequence: TGTGCCAGCAGTGGGTCAGGGGGCTATCGAGAGACCCAGTACTTC. Protein: CASSGSGGYRETQYF.

The sample holds a few counts of this clone. V is TRBV6-1 and J is TRBJ2-3; 11 bases fit TRBD2. Germline V gene sequence: CDR1 MNHNS, CDR2 SASEGT. Trimming cost V 3 bases and J 1 base; bases outside gene matches: 6. The CDR3 is made up of 17 amino acids. CDR3 coding DNA: TGTGCCAGCAGTGACATAGGGACTAGCGGAGGCACAGATACGCAGTATTTT. Translating gives CASSDIGTSGGTDTQYF.

J is TRBJ1-2 and V is TRBV6-5, with D hard to call. Per germline, CDR1 MNHEY and CDR2 SVGAGI. V lost 6 bases to trimming and J lost 10 bases, with 18 bases between them. The CDR3 covers 13 residues. This CDR3 reads CASRVGGQKVYTF. For the CDR3, the DNA is TGTGCCAGCAGGGTAGGAGGGCAGAAGGTCTACACCTTC.

The chain uses TRBV9 and TRBJ1-4, with D unclear. The CDR3 consists of 11 residues. V shed 4 bases and J shed 9 bases, with 7 bases lying between them. CDR1 is SGDLS and CDR2 is YYNGEE in the germline V gene. In DNA, the CDR3 is TGTGCCAGCAGCCCTCTTAAAAAACTGTTTTTT. Its protein is CASSPLKKLFF.

The chain uses TRBV5-4 and TRBJ2-1, with 14 bases matching TRBD2. The germline CDR1 and CDR2 sequences are SGHNT and YYREEE (reference sequence). CDR3 size: 17 residues. V was clipped by 5 bases and J by 3 bases; unmatched bases: 7. The CDR3, as DNA: TGTGCCAGCAGACCGGGGACTAGCGGGGGCCTCTACAATGAGCAGTTCTTC. Translation: CASRPGTSGGLYNEQFF.

J is TRBJ2-7 and V is TRBV4-2, with no clear D. Trimming took 3 bases from V and 2 from J, leaving 11 bases between them. The CDR3 is 14 residues long. Germline V gene data show CDR1 as LGHNA and CDR2 as YNFKEQ. CDR3 bases: TGTGCCAGCAGCCAGCCCTACAGTGCCTACGAGCAGTACTTC. This encodes CASSQPYSAYEQYF.

The chain combines TRBV4-1 with TRBJ1-2; 9 bases fit TRBD1. The J segment lost 2 bases and the V segment lost 4 bases, leaving 2 bases of the junction unmatched. The V gene's germline CDR1 is MGHRA and CDR2 YSYEKL. This CDR3 has 14 residues. CDR3 DNA: TGCGCCAGCAGCCGGGACAGGGCGAACTATGGCTACACCTTC. Its translation: CASSRDRANYGYTF.

CDR3 sequence: CASSYKARTYEQYF. The CDR3 DNA reads TGTGCCAGCAGTTACAAGGCCCGAACCTACGAGCAGTACTTC. This chain uses TRBV6-5 with TRBJ2-7; D is ambiguous. V was cut by 2 bases and J by 2 bases, with 10 bases left in between. Germline V CDR1 and CDR2: MNHEY, SVGAGI. The CDR3 has 14 residues.

As regards this clone: Within the sample, other DNA sequences also encode this same CDR3. V and J are TRBV11-3 and TRBJ1-1; D possibly corresponds to TRBD1 (6 bases). Trimming took 3 bases from V and 4 from J, leaving 9 bases between them. CDR1 is SGHNT, CDR2 YENEEA, per germline. This CDR3 comprises 13 residues. The CDR3 loop reads CASSFSRGTEAFF. CDR3 sequence (DNA): TGTGCCAGCAGCTTCAGCAGGGGCACTGAAGCTTTCTTT.